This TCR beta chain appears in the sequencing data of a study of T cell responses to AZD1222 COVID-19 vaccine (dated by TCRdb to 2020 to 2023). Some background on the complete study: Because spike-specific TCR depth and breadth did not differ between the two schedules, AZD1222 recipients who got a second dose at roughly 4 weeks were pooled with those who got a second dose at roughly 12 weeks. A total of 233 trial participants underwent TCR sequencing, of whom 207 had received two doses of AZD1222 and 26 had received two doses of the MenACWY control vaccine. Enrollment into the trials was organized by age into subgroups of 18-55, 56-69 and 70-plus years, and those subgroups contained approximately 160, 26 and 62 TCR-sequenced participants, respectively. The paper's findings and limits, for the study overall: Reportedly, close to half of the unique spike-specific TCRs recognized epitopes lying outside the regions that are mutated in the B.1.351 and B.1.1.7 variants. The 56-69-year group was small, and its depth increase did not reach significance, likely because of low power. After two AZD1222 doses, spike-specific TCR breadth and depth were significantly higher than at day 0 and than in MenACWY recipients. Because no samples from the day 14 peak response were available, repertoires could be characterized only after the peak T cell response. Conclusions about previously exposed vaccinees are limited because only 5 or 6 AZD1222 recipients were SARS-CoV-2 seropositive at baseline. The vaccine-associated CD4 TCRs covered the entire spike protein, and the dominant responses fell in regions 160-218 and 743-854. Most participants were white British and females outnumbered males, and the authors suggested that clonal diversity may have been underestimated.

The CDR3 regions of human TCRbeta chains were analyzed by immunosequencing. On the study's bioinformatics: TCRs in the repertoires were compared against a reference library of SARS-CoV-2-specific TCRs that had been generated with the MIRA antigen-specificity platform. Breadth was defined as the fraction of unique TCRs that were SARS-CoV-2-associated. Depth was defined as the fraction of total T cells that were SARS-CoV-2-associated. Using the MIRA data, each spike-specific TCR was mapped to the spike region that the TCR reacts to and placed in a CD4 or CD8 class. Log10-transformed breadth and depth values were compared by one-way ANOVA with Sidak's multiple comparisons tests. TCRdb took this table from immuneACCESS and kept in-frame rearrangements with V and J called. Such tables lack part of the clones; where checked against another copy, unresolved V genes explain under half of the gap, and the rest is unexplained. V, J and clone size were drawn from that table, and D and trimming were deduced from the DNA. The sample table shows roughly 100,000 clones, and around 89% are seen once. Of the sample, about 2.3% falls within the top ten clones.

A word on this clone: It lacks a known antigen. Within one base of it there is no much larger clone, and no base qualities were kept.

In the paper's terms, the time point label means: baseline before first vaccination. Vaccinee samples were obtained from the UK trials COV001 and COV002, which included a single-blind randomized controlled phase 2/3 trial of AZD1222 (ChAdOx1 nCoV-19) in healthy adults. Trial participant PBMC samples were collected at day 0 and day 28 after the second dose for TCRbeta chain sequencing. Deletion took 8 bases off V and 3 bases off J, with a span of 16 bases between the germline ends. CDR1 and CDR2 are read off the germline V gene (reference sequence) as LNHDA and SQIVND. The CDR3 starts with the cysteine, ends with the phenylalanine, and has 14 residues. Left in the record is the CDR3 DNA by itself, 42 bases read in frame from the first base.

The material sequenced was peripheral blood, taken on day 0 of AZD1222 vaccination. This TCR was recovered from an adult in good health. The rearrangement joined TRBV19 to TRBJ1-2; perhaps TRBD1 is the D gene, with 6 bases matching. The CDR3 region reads CASRREGGYYGYTF. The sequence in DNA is TGTGCCAGTCGCCGAGAGGGGGGATACTATGGCTACACCTTC.